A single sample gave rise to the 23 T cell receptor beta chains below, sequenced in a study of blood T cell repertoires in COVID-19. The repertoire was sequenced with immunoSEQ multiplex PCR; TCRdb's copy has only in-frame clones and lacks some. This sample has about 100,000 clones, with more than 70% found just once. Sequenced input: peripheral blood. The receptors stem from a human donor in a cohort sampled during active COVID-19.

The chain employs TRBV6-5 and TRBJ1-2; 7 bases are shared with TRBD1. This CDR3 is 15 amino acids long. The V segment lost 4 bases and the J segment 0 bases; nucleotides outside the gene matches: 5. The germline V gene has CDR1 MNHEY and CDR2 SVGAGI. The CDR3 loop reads CASSSPGQTNYGYTF. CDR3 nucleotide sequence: TGTGCCAGCAGTTCCCCGGGACAGACTAACTATGGCTACACCTTC.

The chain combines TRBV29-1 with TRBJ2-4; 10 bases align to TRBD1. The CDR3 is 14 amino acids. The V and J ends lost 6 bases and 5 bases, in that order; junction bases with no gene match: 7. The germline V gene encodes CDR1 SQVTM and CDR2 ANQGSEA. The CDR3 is CSVRDRGAQNIQYF. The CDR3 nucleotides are TGCAGCGTCCGGGACAGGGGAGCGCAAAACATTCAGTACTTC.

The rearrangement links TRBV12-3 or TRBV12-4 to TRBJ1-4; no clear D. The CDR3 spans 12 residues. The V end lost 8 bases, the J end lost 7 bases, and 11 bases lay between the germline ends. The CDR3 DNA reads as TGTGCCAGCGGCCGCGGGAGTGAAAAACTGTTTTTT. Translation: CASGRGSEKLFF.

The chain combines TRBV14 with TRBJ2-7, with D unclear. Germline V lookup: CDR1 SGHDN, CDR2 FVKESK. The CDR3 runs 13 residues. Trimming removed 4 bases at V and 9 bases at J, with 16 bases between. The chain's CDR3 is CASSPLPLLGQYF. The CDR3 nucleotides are TGTGCCAGCAGCCCTCTACCCCTCCTAGGGCAGTACTTC.

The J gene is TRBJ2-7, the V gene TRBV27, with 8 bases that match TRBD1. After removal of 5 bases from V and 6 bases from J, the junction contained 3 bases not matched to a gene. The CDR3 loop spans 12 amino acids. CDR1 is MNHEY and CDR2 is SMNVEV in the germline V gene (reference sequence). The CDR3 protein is CASSQGAGEQYF. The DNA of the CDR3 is TGTGCCAGCAGTCAGGGGGCCGGCGAGCAGTACTTC.

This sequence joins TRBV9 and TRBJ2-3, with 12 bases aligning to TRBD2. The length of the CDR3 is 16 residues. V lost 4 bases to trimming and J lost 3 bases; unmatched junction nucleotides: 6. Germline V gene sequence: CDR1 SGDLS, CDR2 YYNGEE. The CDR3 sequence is CASSTKLAGGTDTQYF. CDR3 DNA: TGTGCCAGCAGCACAAAACTAGCGGGAGGAACAGATACGCAGTATTTT.

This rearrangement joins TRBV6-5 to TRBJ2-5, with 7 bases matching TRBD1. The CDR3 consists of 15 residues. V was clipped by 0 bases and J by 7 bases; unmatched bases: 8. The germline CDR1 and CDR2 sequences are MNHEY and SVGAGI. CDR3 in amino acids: CASSYSGTALGTQYF. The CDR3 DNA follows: TGTGCCAGCAGTTACTCTGGGACAGCATTAGGGACCCAGTACTTC.

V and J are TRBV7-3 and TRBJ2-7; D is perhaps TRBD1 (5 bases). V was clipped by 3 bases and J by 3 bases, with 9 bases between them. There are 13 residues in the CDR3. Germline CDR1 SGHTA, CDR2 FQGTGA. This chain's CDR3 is CASSLSRDYEQYF. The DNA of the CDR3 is TGTGCCAGCAGCTTGTCCAGGGACTACGAGCAGTACTTC.

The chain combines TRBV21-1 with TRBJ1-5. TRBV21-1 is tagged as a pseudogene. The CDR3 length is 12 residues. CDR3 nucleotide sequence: TGTGCCAGCAGCAATTCCGATCAGCCCCAGCATTTT. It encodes CASSNSDQPQHF.

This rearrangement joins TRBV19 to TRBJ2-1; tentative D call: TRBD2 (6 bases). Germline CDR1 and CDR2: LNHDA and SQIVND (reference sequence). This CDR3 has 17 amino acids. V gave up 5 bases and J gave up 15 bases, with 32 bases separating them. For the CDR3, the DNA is TGTGCCAGTAGTCAATCCCCCGGGAGAGTACGAGAACGAGCCGCGTTCTTC. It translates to CASSQSPGRVRERAAFF.

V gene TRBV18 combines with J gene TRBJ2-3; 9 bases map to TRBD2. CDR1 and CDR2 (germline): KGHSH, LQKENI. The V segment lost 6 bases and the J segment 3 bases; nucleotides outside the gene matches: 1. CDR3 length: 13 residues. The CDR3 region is CASSGLATDTQYF. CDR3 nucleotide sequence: TGTGCCAGCTCGGGACTAGCAACAGATACGCAGTATTTT.

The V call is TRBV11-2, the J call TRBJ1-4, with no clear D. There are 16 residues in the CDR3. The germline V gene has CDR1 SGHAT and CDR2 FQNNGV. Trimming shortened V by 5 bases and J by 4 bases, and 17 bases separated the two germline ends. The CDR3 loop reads CASSRNAIGGNEKLFF. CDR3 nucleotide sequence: TGTGCCAGCAGCCGAAATGCCATAGGAGGTAATGAAAAACTGTTTTTT. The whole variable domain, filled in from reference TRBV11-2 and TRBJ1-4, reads EAGVAQSPRYKIIEKRQSVAFWCNPISGHATLYWYQQILGQGPKLLIQFQNNGVVDDSQLPKDRFSAERLKGVDSTLKIQPAKLEDSAVYLCASSRNAIGGNEKLFFGSGTQLSVL.

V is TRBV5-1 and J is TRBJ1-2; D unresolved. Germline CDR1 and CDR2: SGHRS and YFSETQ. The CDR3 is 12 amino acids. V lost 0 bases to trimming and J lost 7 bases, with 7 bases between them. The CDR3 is CASSLDGFGYTF. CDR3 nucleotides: TGCGCCAGCAGCTTGGACGGGTTTGGCTACACCTTC.

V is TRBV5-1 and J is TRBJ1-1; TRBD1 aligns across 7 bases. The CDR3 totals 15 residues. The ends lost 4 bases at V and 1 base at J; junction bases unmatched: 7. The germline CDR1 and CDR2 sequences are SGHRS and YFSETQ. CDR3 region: CASSDARTGNTEAFF. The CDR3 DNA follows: TGCGCCAGCAGCGATGCTCGGACAGGGAACACTGAAGCTTTCTTT.

The CDR3 region is CASSGGTANNEKLFF. The DNA of the CDR3 is TGTGCCAGCAGTGGCGGGACGGCCAATAATGAAAAACTGTTTTTT. The chain carries TRBV7-9 and TRBJ1-4, with D tentatively TRBD1 (5 bases). Germline assignment: CDR1 SEHNR and CDR2 FQNEAQ (reference sequence). The CDR3 extends over 15 amino acids. V was cut by 6 bases and J by 4 bases, with 15 bases left in between.

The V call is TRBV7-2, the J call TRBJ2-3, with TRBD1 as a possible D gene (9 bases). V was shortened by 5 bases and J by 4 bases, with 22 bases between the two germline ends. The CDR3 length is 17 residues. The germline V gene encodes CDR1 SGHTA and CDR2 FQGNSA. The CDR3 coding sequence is TGTGCCAGCAGCCCCTTAACGGGGGGGACAGGGTCAGATACGCAGTATTTT. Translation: CASSPLTGGTGSDTQYF.

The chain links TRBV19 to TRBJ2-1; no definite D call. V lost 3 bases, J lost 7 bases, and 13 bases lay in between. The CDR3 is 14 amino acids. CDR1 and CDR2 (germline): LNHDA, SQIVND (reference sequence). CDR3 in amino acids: CASSMAAPPNEQFF. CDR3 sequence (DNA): TGTGCCAGTAGTATGGCGGCCCCGCCGAATGAGCAGTTCTTC.

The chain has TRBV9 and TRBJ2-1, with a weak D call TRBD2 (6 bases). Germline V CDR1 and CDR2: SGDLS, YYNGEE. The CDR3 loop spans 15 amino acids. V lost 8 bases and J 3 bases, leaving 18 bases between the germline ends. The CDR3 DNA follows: TGTGCCAGTGCCCGGGGTGGAGCGGGCTACAATGAGCAGTTCTTC. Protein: CASARGGAGYNEQFF. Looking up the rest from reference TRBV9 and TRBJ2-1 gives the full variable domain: DSGVTQTPKHLITATGQRVTLRCSPRSGDLSVYWYQQSLDQGLQFLIQYYNGEERAKGNILERFSAQQFPDLHSELNLSSLELGDSALYFCASARGGAGYNEQFFGPGTRLTVL.

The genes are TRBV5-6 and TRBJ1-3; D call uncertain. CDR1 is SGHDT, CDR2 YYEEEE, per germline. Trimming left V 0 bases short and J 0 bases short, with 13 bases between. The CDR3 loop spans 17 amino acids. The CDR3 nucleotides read TGTGCCAGCAGCTTGGCTCAGACTAGATACTCTGGAAACACCATATATTTT. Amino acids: CASSLAQTRYSGNTIYF.

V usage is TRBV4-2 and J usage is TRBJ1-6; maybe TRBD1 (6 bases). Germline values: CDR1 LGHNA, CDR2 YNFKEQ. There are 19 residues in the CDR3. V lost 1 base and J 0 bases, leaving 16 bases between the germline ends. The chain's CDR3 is CASSQAPGTSSSYNSPLHF. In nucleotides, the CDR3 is TGTGCCAGCAGCCAAGCCCCCGGGACATCCAGCTCCTATAATTCACCCCTCCACTTT.

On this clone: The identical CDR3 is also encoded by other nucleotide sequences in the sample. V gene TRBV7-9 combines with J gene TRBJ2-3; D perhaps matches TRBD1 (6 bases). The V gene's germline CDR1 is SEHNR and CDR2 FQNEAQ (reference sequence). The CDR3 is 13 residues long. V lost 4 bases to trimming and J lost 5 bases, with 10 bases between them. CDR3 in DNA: TGTGCCAGCAGCTGGGCAGGGGAAGATACGCAGTATTTT. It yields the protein CASSWAGEDTQYF. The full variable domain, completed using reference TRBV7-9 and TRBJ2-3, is DTGVSQNPRHKITKRGQNVTFRCDPISEHNRLYWYRQTLGQGPEFLTYFQNEAQLEKSRLLSDRFSAERPKGSFSTLEIQRTEQGDSAMYLCASSWAGEDTQYFGPGTRLTVL.

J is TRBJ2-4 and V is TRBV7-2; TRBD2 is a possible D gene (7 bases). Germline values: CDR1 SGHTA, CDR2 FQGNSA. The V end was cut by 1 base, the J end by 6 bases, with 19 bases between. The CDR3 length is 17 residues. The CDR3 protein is CASSLEPFGRGVNIQYF. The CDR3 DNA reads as TGTGCCAGCAGCTTAGAGCCATTTGGGAGGGGGGTAAACATTCAGTACTTC.

The CDR3 sequence is CASRQSRDKDSYEQYF. In nucleotides, the CDR3 is TGTGCCAGCAGGCAATCCCGGGACAAAGACTCCTACGAGCAGTACTTC. The chain is built from TRBV27 and TRBJ2-7; D possibly corresponds to TRBD1 (6 bases). The CDR3 length is 16 residues. The V end was cut by 6 bases, the J end by 0 bases, with 18 bases between. CDR1 is MNHEY, CDR2 SMNVEV, per germline (reference sequence).